This T cell receptor (beta chain) is drawn from a study of shared clonotypes between healthy human individuals. Generated by immunoSEQ multiplex PCR, the TCRdb table keeps only in-frame clones and is missing some. The sample consists of 2 million or so clones, about 95% of them appearing once. Germline CDR1 is SGDLS and CDR2 is YYNGEE. V shed 0 bases and J 1 base; nucleotides not matched to a gene: 5. This CDR3 comprises 16 residues. CD45RO-negative cells were positively selected for CCR7, leaving out terminally differentiated effector memory CD45RA+ cells. The source material was naive CD8+ T cells sorted from blood. This sequence joins TRBV9 and TRBJ2-7; TRBD2 matches 9 bases. The TCR originated in a man between 18 and 35 years old in good health. The CDR3 DNA follows: TGTGCCAGCAGCGTAGGCGCGACTAGCGGATCCTACGAGCAGTACTTC. This encodes CASSVGATSGSYEQYF.